This entry features one T cell receptor beta chain sequence. Its antigen is unidentified. Looked up from germline, CDR1 is LNHDA and CDR2 is SQIVND (reference sequence). The trim removed 0 bases at V and 3 bases at J, leaving 3 bases unmatched. The CDR3 has 16 residues. The entry originates in a study of T cell responses to AZD1222 COVID-19 vaccine. Findings and caveats of the study: AZD1222 recipients seropositive at baseline numbered only six or seven. A reported finding is that nearly half of spike-specific TCRs target unmutated variant regions.

The data were produced by immunoSEQ multiplex PCR, yet TCRdb's version contains in-frame clones alone and is incomplete. The profile shows about 150,000 clones, around 93% of them singletons. The input for sequencing was peripheral blood, taken 28 days after the second AZD1222 dose. The chain carries TRBV19 and TRBJ1-1; 11 positions agree with TRBD1. The TCR was taken from an adult who received the AZD1222 COVID-19 vaccine. In DNA, the CDR3 is TGTGCCAGTAGTATAGACCCGGGACAGGGGGACACTGAAGCTTTCTTT. Translated: CASSIDPGQGDTEAFF.